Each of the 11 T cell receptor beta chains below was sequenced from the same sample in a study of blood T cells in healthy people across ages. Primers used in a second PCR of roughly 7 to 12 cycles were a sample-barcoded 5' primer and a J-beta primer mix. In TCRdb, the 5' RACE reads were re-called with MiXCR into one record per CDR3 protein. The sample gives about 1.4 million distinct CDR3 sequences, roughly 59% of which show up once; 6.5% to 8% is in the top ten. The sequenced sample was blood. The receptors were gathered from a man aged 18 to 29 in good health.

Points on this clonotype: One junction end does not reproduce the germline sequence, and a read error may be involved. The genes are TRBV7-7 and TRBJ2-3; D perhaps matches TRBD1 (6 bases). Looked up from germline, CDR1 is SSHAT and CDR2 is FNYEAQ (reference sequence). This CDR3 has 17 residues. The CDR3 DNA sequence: TGTGCTAGCAGCTTAGCCGGGACAAGAACTAGCACAGATACGCAGTATTTT. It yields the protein CASSLAGTRTSTDTQYF.

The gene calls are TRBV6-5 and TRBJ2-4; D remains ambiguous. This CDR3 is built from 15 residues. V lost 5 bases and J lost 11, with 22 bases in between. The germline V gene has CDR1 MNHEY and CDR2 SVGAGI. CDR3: CASSTGHFSFQFQYF. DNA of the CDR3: TGTGCCAGCAGTACCGGCCATTTTTCATTTCAATTTCAGTACTTC.

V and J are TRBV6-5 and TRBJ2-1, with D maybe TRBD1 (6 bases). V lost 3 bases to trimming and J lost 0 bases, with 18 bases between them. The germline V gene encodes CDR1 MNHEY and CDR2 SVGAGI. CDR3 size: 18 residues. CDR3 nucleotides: TGTGCCAGCAGTTATGGAGGCCGTAGGGGGTTCTCCTACAATGAGCAGTTCTTC. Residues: CASSYGGRRGFSYNEQFF.

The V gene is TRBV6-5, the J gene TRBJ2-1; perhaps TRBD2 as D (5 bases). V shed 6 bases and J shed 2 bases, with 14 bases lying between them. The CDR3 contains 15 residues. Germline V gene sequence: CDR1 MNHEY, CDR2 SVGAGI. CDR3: CASRPSLGTYNEQFF. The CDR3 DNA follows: TGTGCCAGCAGGCCCTCACTAGGAACCTACAATGAGCAGTTCTTC.

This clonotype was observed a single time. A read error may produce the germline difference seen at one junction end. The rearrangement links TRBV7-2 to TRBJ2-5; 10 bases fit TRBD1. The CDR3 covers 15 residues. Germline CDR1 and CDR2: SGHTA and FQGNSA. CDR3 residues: CACSETGGVIETQYF. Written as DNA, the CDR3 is TGTGCCTGCAGCGAGACAGGGGGCGTAATAGAGACCCAGTACTTC.

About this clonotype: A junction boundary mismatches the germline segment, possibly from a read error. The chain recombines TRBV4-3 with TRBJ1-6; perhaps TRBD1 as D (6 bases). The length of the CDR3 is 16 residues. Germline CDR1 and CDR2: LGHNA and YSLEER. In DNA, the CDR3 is TGCGCCAGCAGCCGAGGGAGGGACATGAGTAATCCACCCCTCCACTTT. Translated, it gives CASSRGRDMSNPPLHF.

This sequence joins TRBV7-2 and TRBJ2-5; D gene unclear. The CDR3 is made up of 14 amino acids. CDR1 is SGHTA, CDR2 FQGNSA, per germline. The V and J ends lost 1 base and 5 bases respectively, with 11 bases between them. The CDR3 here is CASSLDWVQETQYF. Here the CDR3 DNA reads TGTGCCAGCAGCTTAGATTGGGTCCAGGAGACCCAGTACTTC.

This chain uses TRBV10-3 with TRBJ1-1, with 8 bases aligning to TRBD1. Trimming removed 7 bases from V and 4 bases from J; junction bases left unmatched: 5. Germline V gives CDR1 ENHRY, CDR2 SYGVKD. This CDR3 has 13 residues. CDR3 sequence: CAITGQGTTEAFF. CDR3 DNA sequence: TGTGCCATCACCGGACAGGGAACCACTGAAGCTTTCTTT.

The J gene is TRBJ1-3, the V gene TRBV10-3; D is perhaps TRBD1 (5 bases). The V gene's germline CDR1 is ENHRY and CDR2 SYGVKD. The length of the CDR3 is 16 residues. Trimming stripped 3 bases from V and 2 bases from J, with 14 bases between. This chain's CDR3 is CAISEPGLRAGNTIYF. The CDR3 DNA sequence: TGTGCCATCAGTGAACCGGGGCTCAGGGCTGGAAACACCATATATTTT.

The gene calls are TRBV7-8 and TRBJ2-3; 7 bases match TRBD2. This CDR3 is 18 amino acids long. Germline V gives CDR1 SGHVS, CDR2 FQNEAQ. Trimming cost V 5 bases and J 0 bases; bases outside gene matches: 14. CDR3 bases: TGTGCCAGCAGCCTGCCCGGGCAGGGCGGGGGAAGCACAGATACGCAGTATTTT. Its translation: CASSLPGQGGGSTDTQYF. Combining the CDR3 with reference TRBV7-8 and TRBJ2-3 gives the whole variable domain GAGVSQSPRYKVAKRGQDVALRCDPISGHVSLFWYQQALGQGPEFLTYFQNEAQLDKSGLPSDRFFAERPEGSVSTLKIQRTQQEDSAVYLCASSLPGQGGGSTDTQYFGPGTRLTVL.

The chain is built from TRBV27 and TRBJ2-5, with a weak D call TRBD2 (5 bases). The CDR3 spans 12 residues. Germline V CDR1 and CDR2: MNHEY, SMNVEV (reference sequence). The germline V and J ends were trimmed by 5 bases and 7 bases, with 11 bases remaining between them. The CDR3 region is CASSLLGGTQYF. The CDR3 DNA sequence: TGTGCCAGCAGTCTCCTCGGAGGGACCCAGTACTTC.